The rows below give T cell receptor beta chains drawn from one sample of a study of beta chain features in type 1 diabetes. Profiled with immunoSEQ multiplex PCR; TCRdb holds only in-frame clones, not every one. Of about 150,000 clones in the sample, approximately 9.9% were seen once. Sequencing was done on a sample of central memory CD4+ T cells from blood. These receptors originate from a woman under 30 in good health. Both conserved end residues are part of each CDR3. Each record gives: J gene, V gene, D gene, CDR3 protein. A D gene is named only where the DNA matches it firmly.

TRBJ2-3,TRBV14,-,CASSPPRGTQYF
TRBJ1-4,TRBV5-1,TRBD1,CASTFDRGNEKLFF
TRBJ2-2,TRBV9,TRBD2,CASSVLDSGRASGELFF
TRBJ2-5,TRBV7-6,-,CASSPPDGGKETQYF
TRBJ2-7,TRBV27,TRBD1,CASSGTGRGEQYF
TRBJ2-5,TRBV29-1,TRBD1,CSSGQVETQYF
TRBJ1-6,TRBV7-9,TRBD1,CASSLGTGRTPLHF
TRBJ2-3,TRBV7-9,-,CASSLDGSTDTQYF
TRBJ1-6,TRBV18,TRBD1,CASSPTGTGKSPLHF
TRBJ2-2,TRBV6-5,-,CAWRPQGAGELFF
TRBJ1-2,TRBV29-1,-,CSVTGPQGYGYTF
TRBJ1-2,TRBV4-3,-,CASSQDPQGRNGYTF
TRBJ2-1,TRBV5-1,TRBD1,CASSDPTGGNLNEQFF
TRBJ1-6,TRBV6-5,-,CASRPWRGWDSPLHF
TRBJ1-4,TRBV19,-,CASSTPAEGGEKLFF
TRBJ1-2,TRBV29-1,-,CSVFSGHDYGYTF
TRBJ2-7,TRBV28,TRBD1,CASSLPGTVAYEQYF
TRBJ2-1,TRBV18,TRBD1,CASSPKAAGQGASNEQFF
TRBJ2-5,TRBV2,-,CASTQGGTETQYF
TRBJ2-5,TRBV7-2,TRBD2,CASSFEVGGETQYF
TRBJ1-1,TRBV29-1,-,CSAERGSTEAFF
TRBJ2-3,TRBV5-6,TRBD2,CASSLRGGTRTDTQYF